The present T cell receptor (beta chain) was sequenced within a study of blood T cell repertoires in COVID-19. The wider study: Sites across the United States, Italy and Spain contributed samples from acute and convalescent COVID-19. T cells, B-cell-depleted T cells, or PBMCs provided the cDNA or gDNA that served as material.

Study processing details: Nucleated cell number was recorded as an estimate derived from reference gene primer amplification. Profiled with immunoSEQ multiplex PCR; TCRdb holds only in-frame clones, not every one. That table is the source of V, J and clone size, and D and trimming were worked out from the DNA. Counted here are over 60,000 clones, approximately 92% occurring once; the ten biggest clones make up under 10%. Per the germline V gene, CDR1 is SGHNT and CDR2 is YENEEA. The J segment lost 12 bases and the V segment lost 0 bases, leaving 5 bases of the junction unmatched. The CDR3 spans 13 residues.

The sample was peripheral blood. The clonotype was recovered from an older man with acute or convalescent COVID-19. The rearrangement joins TRBV11-3 to TRBJ2-1, with 7 bases matching TRBD2. The chain's CDR3 is CASSLDQAGWQFF. CDR3 DNA: TGTGCCAGCAGCTTAGATCAAGCGGGGTGGCAGTTCTTC.